These 3 T cell receptor beta chains were sequenced from one sample in a study of cytomegalovirus exposure and HLA in healthy donors. Profiling relied on immunoSEQ multiplex PCR, and the TCRdb table lists in-frame clones only, not all of them. This sample has 200,000 to 250,000 clones, with 90% to 95% found just once. Sequencing input: PBMCs. The receptor source for this set is a woman between 18 and 29 years old in good health and CMV-seronegative.

V gene TRBV27 combines with J gene TRBJ2-1, with TRBD2 matching 7 bases. The CDR3 consists of 15 residues. V shed 0 bases, J shed 5 bases, and the junction held 4 bases outside the gene matches. Germline loops: CDR1 MNHEY, CDR2 SMNVEV (reference sequence). The CDR3 DNA follows: TGTGCCAGCAGTTTATCAGGGCTAGCGGACAATGAGCAGTTCTTC. Protein sequence: CASSLSGLADNEQFF.

This sequence joins TRBV4-1 and TRBJ1-2; 7 bases are shared with TRBD1. The CDR3 is made up of 14 amino acids. CDR1 is MGHRA, CDR2 YSYEKL, per germline. V dropped 4 bases and J dropped 5; count of bases not matched to a gene: 7. As DNA, the CDR3 is TGCGCCAGCAGCCGTGGCCAGGGACAGTATGGCTACACCTTC. It encodes CASSRGQGQYGYTF.

The chain carries TRBV18 and TRBJ2-7; TRBD1 might be the D (5 bases). From germline, CDR1 is KGHSH and CDR2 LQKENI. The V end lost 0 bases, the J end lost 2 bases, and 23 bases lay between the germline ends. The CDR3 loop spans 19 amino acids. This CDR3 is CASSPPPPMVGHDPYEQYF. As DNA, the CDR3 is TGTGCCAGCTCACCACCCCCCCCTATGGTCGGACACGACCCCTACGAGCAGTACTTC.